The 25 T cell receptor beta chains in this list originate from one sample, sequenced in a study of T-cell reconstitution after alpha-beta-depleted transplantation in children. Unique molecular identifiers were used to barcode this TCRbeta library. TCRdb used MiXCR to reprocess the PCR reads, holding one entry per CDR3 protein. Among about 540,000 distinct CDR3 sequences listed, 20% to 30% were seen once. The material was PBMCs, obtained before TCRalphabeta/CD19-depleted stem cell transplant. The receptors derive from a boy in the first two years of life with Wiskott-Aldrich syndrome, due to receive a stem cell transplant.

The chain is built from TRBV29-1 and TRBJ2-3; D is undetermined. The length of the CDR3 is 13 residues. Germline loops: CDR1 SQVTM, CDR2 ANQGSEA. V lost 4 bases and J 2 bases, leaving 10 bases between the germline ends. CDR3 bases: TGCAGCGTTGTCCGGCGGAACACAGATACGCAGTATTTT. Its translation is CSVVRRNTDTQYF.

The chain carries TRBV27 and TRBJ2-7; tentatively, D is TRBD1 or TRBD2 (5 bases each). This CDR3 contains 13 residues. V lost 2 bases and J lost 3, with 8 bases in between. The germline CDR1 and CDR2 sequences are MNHEY and SMNVEV (reference sequence). Written as DNA, the CDR3 is TGTGCCAGCAGTTTAACAGGACTCTACGAGCAGTACTTC. Protein product: CASSLTGLYEQYF.

This clonotype was seen once. The gene calls are TRBV12-3 or TRBV12-4 and TRBJ2-2, with 7 bases aligning to TRBD2. This CDR3 comprises 16 residues. Trimming cost V 5 bases and J 3 bases; bases outside gene matches: 9. This chain's CDR3 is CASSPIRLAYTGELFF. For the CDR3, the DNA is TGTGCCAGCAGTCCCATCCGACTAGCCTACACCGGGGAGCTGTTTTTT.

This chain uses TRBV7-2 with TRBJ2-5; either TRBD1 or TRBD2 may supply D (6 bases each). Germline-derived CDR1 and CDR2 are SGHTA and FQGNSA. This CDR3 spans 15 amino acids. Trimming removed 5 bases at V and 1 base at J, with 14 bases between. CDR3 loop: CASSAGQLTQETQYF. CDR3 in DNA: TGTGCCAGCAGCGCGGGACAACTCACCCAAGAGACCCAGTACTTC.

This clonotype has more than one count but fewer than ten. The J gene is TRBJ2-7, the V gene TRBV20-1; a weak D match, TRBD1 (6 bases). The ends were cut back, 3 bases at V and 6 bases at J, with 15 bases in the middle. The CDR3 contains 13 residues. Germline V gene data show CDR1 as DFQATT and CDR2 as SNEGSKA (reference sequence). The CDR3 here is CSASAPRGSEQYF. Written as DNA, the CDR3 is TGCAGTGCTAGCGCGCCCAGGGGTAGCGAGCAGTACTTC.

The V and J genes are TRBV30 and TRBJ2-1; D uncertain. The V end was cut by 5 bases, the J end by 0 bases, with 8 bases between. Germline CDR1 is GTSNPN and CDR2 is SVGIG (reference sequence). This CDR3 is 13 amino acids long. Written as DNA, the CDR3 is TGTGCCTGGGCTGTGAGCTCCTACAATGAGCAGTTCTTC. This codes for CAWAVSSYNEQFF.

The chain has TRBV10-3 and TRBJ2-7; 7 nucleotides line up with TRBD1. Germline CDR1 and CDR2: ENHRY and SYGVKD. Trimming removed 6 bases from V and 2 bases from J; junction bases left unmatched: 7. The CDR3 extends over 14 amino acids. Written as DNA, the CDR3 is TGTGCCATCAGGAGCACAGGGGATCCCTACGAGCAGTACTTC. It is translated as CAIRSTGDPYEQYF.

This clonotype turned up a few times. V gene TRBV12-3 or TRBV12-4 combines with J gene TRBJ2-2, with TRBD2 matching over 13 bases. The V gene end was trimmed by 4 bases and the J gene end by 4 bases; junction bases not matched to a gene: 3. CDR3 length: 16 residues. The CDR3 loop is CASSSTSGRGTGELFF. CDR3 DNA sequence: TGTGCCAGCAGTTCCACTAGCGGGAGGGGCACCGGGGAGCTGTTTTTT.

This clonotype has a handful of counts. V is TRBV5-1 and J is TRBJ1-4; D uncertain. The germline V gene has CDR1 SGHRS and CDR2 YFSETQ. V shed 0 bases and J shed 12 bases, with 9 bases lying between them. The CDR3 consists of 12 residues. CDR3 loop: CASSLGGRELFF. The CDR3 region has the DNA TGCGCCAGCAGCTTGGGCGGGAGAGAACTGTTTTTT.

V usage is TRBV3-1 and J usage is TRBJ1-1; no firm D call. The CDR3 runs to 14 residues. CDR1 is LGHDT and CDR2 is YNNKEL in the germline V gene (reference sequence). Trimming removed 0 bases from V and 1 base from J, with 6 bases in between. The CDR3 region is CASSQDPTNTEAFF. The CDR3 DNA sequence: TGTGCCAGCAGCCAAGATCCGACGAACACTGAAGCTTTCTTT.

This sequence joins TRBV9 and TRBJ2-2; TRBD1 matches 7 bases. Losses at the gene ends were 6 bases for V and 7 bases for J; bases not matched to a gene: 9. The germline V gene encodes CDR1 SGDLS and CDR2 YYNGEE. The CDR3 consists of 14 residues. The DNA for the CDR3 is TGTGCCAGCACCCTGACAGGGTTGAGCGGGGAGCTGTTTTTT. This sequence encodes CASTLTGLSGELFF.

In this sample, this clonotype turned up a few times. The CDR3 sequence: CASSLLRNALAGFGNNEQFF. The CDR3 DNA reads as TGCGCCAGCAGCTTGCTTCGAAACGCCTTGGCGGGCTTTGGGAACAATGAGCAGTTCTTC. V gene TRBV5-1 combines with J gene TRBJ2-1; possibly TRBD2 for D (5 bases). Germline CDR1 is SGHRS and CDR2 is YFSETQ. Trimming pared 1 base from V and 5 bases from J, leaving 28 bases between. The CDR3 totals 20 residues.

This clonotype occurred a few times. The chain is built from TRBV5-1 and TRBJ1-2; D gene uncertain. Trimming pared 2 bases from V and 6 bases from J, leaving 11 bases between. The CDR3 consists of 13 residues. CDR1 SGHRS and CDR2 YFSETQ come from the germline V gene. The CDR3 nucleotides read TGCGCCAGCAGCTTCGGGCATGGCGATGGCTACACCTTC. Encoded protein: CASSFGHGDGYTF.

In this sample, this clonotype turned up a few times. CDR3 amino acids: CASSLTVLAGVKDEQYF. The CDR3, as DNA: TGCGCCAGCAGCTTGACAGTACTAGCGGGAGTTAAGGACGAGCAGTACTTC. V and J are TRBV5-1 and TRBJ2-7; 11 nucleotides line up with TRBD2. J gave up 5 bases and V 1 base, and 11 bases lay outside the gene matches. CDR1 and CDR2 (germline): SGHRS, YFSETQ. The CDR3 runs 17 residues.

This clonotype showed up just a few times. The chain couples TRBV14 to TRBJ2-1; D is undetermined. The V and J ends lost 4 bases and 9 bases respectively, with 10 bases between them. The CDR3 sequence is 12 residues long. Germline V gives CDR1 SGHDN, CDR2 FVKESK. CDR3 bases: TGTGCCAGCAGCCCGACTCGCCGTGAGCAGTTCTTC. Protein product: CASSPTRREQFF.

The chain has TRBV5-1 and TRBJ2-3; TRBD2 agrees at 14 bases. There are 18 residues in the CDR3. CDR1 is SGHRS and CDR2 is YFSETQ in the germline V gene. The V gene end was trimmed by 4 bases and the J gene end by 3 bases; junction bases not matched to a gene: 10. The CDR3 spells CASSPLPRLAGGTDTQYF. The DNA of the CDR3 is TGCGCCAGCAGCCCACTCCCCCGACTAGCGGGAGGGACAGATACGCAGTATTTT.

This clonotype was counted a few times. The rearrangement uses TRBV12-3 or TRBV12-4 and TRBJ2-3; D gene unclear. V dropped 3 bases and J dropped 4 bases, with 11 bases sitting between them. The length of the CDR3 is 14 residues. The CDR3, as DNA: TGTGCCAGCAGTTTGAACAGAATCGCAGATACGCAGTATTTT. Translation gives CASSLNRIADTQYF.

This clonotype was counted a few times. The chain employs TRBV5-1 and TRBJ1-6; no firm D call. V was cut by 0 bases and J by 8 bases, with 12 bases left in between. The CDR3 extends over 15 amino acids. Germline loops: CDR1 SGHRS, CDR2 YFSETQ. CDR3 DNA sequence: TGCGCCAGCAGCTTGGGAGAGGTCGGTGATTCACCCCTCCACTTT. This gives the protein CASSLGEVGDSPLHF.

The chain has TRBV12-3 or TRBV12-4 and TRBJ1-1; possibly TRBD1 for D (6 bases). Between the trimmed V and J ends, which lost 3 bases and 11 bases, there was a span of 16 bases. The CDR3 is made up of 13 amino acids. The CDR3 region has the DNA TGTGCCAGCAGTTTGGCAGGGGATGGTGCGGCTTTCTTT. Protein product: CASSLAGDGAAFF.

The chain combines TRBV13 with TRBJ1-2; D gene ambiguous. CDR1 and CDR2 from the germline V gene are PRHDT and FYEKMQ (reference sequence). V was pared by 5 bases and J by 2 bases, with 12 bases between. This CDR3 contains 14 residues. The CDR3 loop reads CASSRTDMNYGYTF. CDR3 DNA sequence: TGTGCCAGCAGCCGAACTGACATGAACTATGGCTACACCTTC.

The rearrangement uses TRBV10-2 and TRBJ2-7, with 8 bases matching TRBD1. This CDR3 has 14 residues. The trim removed 6 bases at V and 3 bases at J, leaving 7 bases unmatched. In germline, CDR1 is WSHSY, CDR2 SAAADI. Written as DNA, the CDR3 is TGCGCCAGCAGCGCAACCACAGGGGGCTACGAGCAGTACTTC. Amino acid sequence: CASSATTGGYEQYF.

This clonotype was counted between two and nine times. V gene TRBV6-5 combines with J gene TRBJ2-3; D uncertain. This CDR3 is 14 amino acids long. V was trimmed by 0 bases and J by 4 bases, leaving 8 bases between them. Germline values: CDR1 MNHEY, CDR2 SVGAGI. The CDR3 protein is CASSYSLDSDTQYF. The CDR3 nucleotides are TGTGCCAGCAGTTACTCCCTAGACTCAGATACGCAGTATTTT.

This clonotype was counted a few times. J is TRBJ2-7 and V is TRBV4-1; weak D call: TRBD1 (5 bases). The CDR3 totals 14 residues. V lost 4 bases and J 5 bases, leaving 15 bases between the germline ends. The germline gives CDR1 MGHRA, CDR2 YSYEKL. As DNA, the CDR3 is TGCGCCAGCAGCCTCGTTTTAAGGGGCAACGAGCAGTACTTC. Its protein is CASSLVLRGNEQYF.

V is TRBV7-9 and J is TRBJ2-6; D unclear. This CDR3 is 15 amino acids long. Trimming stripped 5 bases from V and 2 bases from J, with 10 bases between. Germline V lookup: CDR1 SEHNR, CDR2 FQNEAQ (reference sequence). The DNA for the CDR3 is TGTGCCAGCAGCCAGCGACAAGCTGGGGCCAACGTCCTGACTTTC. Its translation: CASSQRQAGANVLTF.

The chain combines TRBV5-4 with TRBJ2-2, with 13 bases matching TRBD2. This CDR3 has 16 residues. The V gene end was trimmed by 5 bases and the J gene end by 7 bases; junction bases not matched to a gene: 8. CDR1 is SGHNT and CDR2 is YYREEE in the germline V gene (reference sequence). Here the CDR3 reads CASRRGLAGVHGELFF. The CDR3 DNA reads as TGTGCCAGCAGACGCGGACTAGCGGGAGTGCACGGGGAGCTGTTTTTT.